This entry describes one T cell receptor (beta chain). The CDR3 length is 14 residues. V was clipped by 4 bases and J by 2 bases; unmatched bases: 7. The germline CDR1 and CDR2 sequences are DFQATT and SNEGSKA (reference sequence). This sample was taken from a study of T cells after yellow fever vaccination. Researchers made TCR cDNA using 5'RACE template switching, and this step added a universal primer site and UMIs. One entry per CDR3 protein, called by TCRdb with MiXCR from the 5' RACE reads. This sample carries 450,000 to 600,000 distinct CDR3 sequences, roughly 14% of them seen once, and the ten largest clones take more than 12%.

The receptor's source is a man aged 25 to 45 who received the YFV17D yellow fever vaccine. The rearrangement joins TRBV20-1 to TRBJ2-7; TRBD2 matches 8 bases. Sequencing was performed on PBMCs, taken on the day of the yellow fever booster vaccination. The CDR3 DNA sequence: TGCAGTGCTACCAGCGGGAGTGGGACCTACGAGCAGTACTTC. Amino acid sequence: CSATSGSGTYEQYF.